The next 2 T cell receptor beta chains were all read from a single sample in a study of cytomegalovirus exposure and HLA in healthy donors. Use of 60 Vbeta and 13 Jbeta primers characterized the PCR. Using immunoSEQ multiplex PCR, the repertoire was profiled, and TCRdb retains in-frame clones only, with some absent. The repertoire holds around 130,000 clones, with 60% to 80% as singletons. Sequencing was carried out using PBMCs. The receptor set was obtained from a woman in her fifties or sixties in good health and CMV-seropositive.

The sample holds a few counts of this clone. V gene TRBV4-1 combines with J gene TRBJ1-1; possibly TRBD1 for D (5 bases). The CDR3 is 16 residues long. V was shortened by 4 bases and J by 0 bases, with 15 bases between the two germline ends. CDR1 and CDR2 from the germline V gene are MGHRA and YSYEKL. The CDR3 here is CASSPESTVMNTEAFF. The CDR3 DNA reads as TGCGCCAGCAGCCCCGAATCGACAGTCATGAACACTGAAGCTTTCTTT.

This chain links TRBV29-1 with TRBJ2-7, with TRBD1 identical over 9 bases. From germline, CDR1 is SQVTM and CDR2 ANQGSEA. The CDR3 totals 14 residues. V was clipped by 6 bases and J by 4 bases; unmatched bases: 10. The CDR3 sequence: CSVARDRERYEQYF. DNA of the CDR3: TGCAGCGTGGCTCGGGACAGGGAGCGGTACGAGCAGTACTTC.